The 24 T cell receptor beta chains presented below share a single source sample, sequenced in a study of T cell responses to AZD1222 COVID-19 vaccine. Method: immunoSEQ multiplex PCR; TCRdb's copy keeps in-frame clones and lacks some. The sample comprises about 37,000 clones, 85% to 90% of which are singletons, and more than 9.5% rests with the top ten. Sequences were derived from peripheral blood, sampled 28 days after the second AZD1222 dose. These receptors were collected from an adult who received the AZD1222 COVID-19 vaccine.

The chain carries TRBV27 and TRBJ2-5; D not resolved. Trimming left V 4 bases short and J 3 bases short, with 9 bases between. The CDR3 has 13 residues. The germline V gene has CDR1 MNHEY and CDR2 SMNVEV (reference sequence). For the CDR3, the DNA is TGTGCCAGCAGTTCCGATTGGGAAGAGACCCAGTACTTC. Protein product: CASSSDWEETQYF.

This clone was seen more than once but under ten times. The chain couples TRBV7-3 to TRBJ2-3; no clear D. Trimming removed 1 base at V and 2 bases at J, with 4 bases between. Germline V gene sequence: CDR1 SGHTA, CDR2 FQGTGA. The CDR3 is made up of 13 amino acids. The DNA for the CDR3 is TGTGCCAGCAGCTTAATTTACACAGATACGCAGTATTTT. Translated, it gives CASSLIYTDTQYF.

V usage is TRBV6-6 and J usage is TRBJ1-6, with no clear D. The CDR3 spans 12 residues. The germline gives CDR1 MNHNY, CDR2 SVGAGI (reference sequence). V was clipped by 7 bases and J by 7 bases, with 8 bases between them. The CDR3 sequence: CASNIGNSPLHF. DNA for the CDR3: TGTGCCAGCAATATCGGGAATTCACCCCTCCACTTT.

The chain carries TRBV19 and TRBJ1-1, with D possibly matching TRBD1 (6 bases). Germline CDR1 and CDR2: LNHDA and SQIVND (reference sequence). This CDR3 comprises 15 residues. Trimming stripped 8 bases from V and 1 base from J, with 17 bases between. In DNA form, the CDR3 reads TGTGCCAGTTCTGAAAATCCGGGGGCGAACACTGAAGCTTTCTTT. This gives the protein CASSENPGANTEAFF.

The V call is TRBV5-1, the J call TRBJ2-7; the D call may be TRBD1 or TRBD2 (6 bases each). The CDR3 runs 14 residues. Germline CDR1 is SGHRS and CDR2 is YFSETQ. V was trimmed by 5 bases and J by 6 bases, leaving 18 bases between them. The CDR3 bases are TGCGCCAGCAGATCAAGGGGGGAGGCAGGCGAGCAGTACTTC. It codes for CASRSRGEAGEQYF.

The chain combines TRBV7-9 with TRBJ2-4; a possible D gene is TRBD1 (6 bases). Between the trimmed V and J ends, which lost 5 bases and 0 bases, there was a span of 11 bases. CDR1 and CDR2 (germline): SEHNR, FQNEAQ (reference sequence). The CDR3 totals 15 residues. CDR3 nucleotides: TGTGCCAGCAGCGAACAGGGATTAGCCAAAAACATTCAGTACTTC. Translated, it gives CASSEQGLAKNIQYF.

The gene calls are TRBV7-2 and TRBJ1-5; 9 bases agree with TRBD1. The CDR3 runs to 17 residues. Trimming cost V 4 bases and J 7 bases; bases outside gene matches: 14. The germline V gene has CDR1 SGHTA and CDR2 FQGNSA. CDR3 amino acids: CASSSPGQGTGKQPQHF. Here the CDR3 DNA reads TGTGCCAGCAGCTCACCGGGACAGGGAACGGGAAAGCAGCCCCAGCATTTT.

The rearrangement uses TRBV13 and TRBJ1-2; D not certain. V lost 0 bases, J lost 0 bases, and 14 bases lay in between. This CDR3 spans 17 amino acids. Germline values: CDR1 PRHDT, CDR2 FYEKMQ (reference sequence). DNA for the CDR3: TGTGCCAGCAGCTTAGGTGAGGGTAGGTCTTCTAACTATGGCTACACCTTC. It codes for CASSLGEGRSSNYGYTF. The variable domain in full, with the rest retrieved from reference TRBV13 and TRBJ1-2, is AAGVIQSPRHLIKEKRETATLKCYPIPRHDTVYWYQQGPGQDPQFLISFYEKMQSDKGSIPDRFSAQQFSDYHSELNMSSLELGDSALYFCASSLGEGRSSNYGYTFGSGTRLTVV.

This sequence joins TRBV27 and TRBJ2-7; 7 positions match TRBD1. V dropped 3 bases and J dropped 1; count of bases not matched to a gene: 3. The CDR3 has 14 amino acids. CDR1 and CDR2 from the germline V gene are MNHEY and SMNVEV (reference sequence). In DNA, the CDR3 is TGTGCCAGCAGTTTGTACAGGGGTTCCTACGAGCAGTACTTC. Translating it yields CASSLYRGSYEQYF.

This clone has just a few counts. The chain joins TRBV19 to TRBJ1-1, with a tentative D call TRBD1 (6 bases). There are 13 residues in the CDR3. The germline V and J ends were trimmed by 6 bases and 1 base, with 9 bases remaining between them. Germline V gives CDR1 LNHDA, CDR2 SQIVND (reference sequence). The CDR3 sequence: CASRGGENTEAFF. The CDR3 DNA follows: TGTGCCAGTAGAGGGGGAGAGAACACTGAAGCTTTCTTT. Full variable domain (remainder filled in from reference TRBV19 and TRBJ1-1): DGGITQSPKYLFRKEGQNVTLSCEQNLNHDAMYWYRQDPGQGLRLIYYSQIVNDFQKGDIAEGYSVSREKKESFPLTVTSAQKNPTAFYLCASRGGENTEAFFGQGTRLTVV.

The CDR3 DNA follows: TGTGCCAGCAGCAAAAGTGACGGTTCACCCCTCCACTTT. Translating it yields CASSKSDGSPLHF. V gene TRBV21-1 combines with J gene TRBJ1-6. TRBV21-1 is a documented pseudogene. The CDR3 loop spans 13 amino acids.

The chain combines TRBV18 with TRBJ2-3, with D hard to call. The V gene lost 1 base and the J gene lost 2 bases, with 13 bases spanning the gap. The germline V gene encodes CDR1 KGHSH and CDR2 LQKENI. The CDR3 consists of 16 residues. The CDR3 sequence is CASSPHADLITDTQYF. The CDR3 DNA reads as TGTGCCAGCTCACCACACGCCGACCTCATCACAGATACGCAGTATTTT.

CDR3: CASSPQGANEQFF. DNA of the CDR3: TGCGCCAGCAGCCCCCAGGGGGCTAATGAGCAGTTCTTC. This chain uses TRBV5-1 with TRBJ2-1; 8 bases line up with TRBD1. J gave up 7 bases and V 4 bases, and 4 bases lay outside the gene matches. Germline V gene lookup returns CDR1 SGHRS and CDR2 YFSETQ. The CDR3 runs 13 residues.

The V call is TRBV29-1, the J call TRBJ2-1; no firm D call. There are 12 residues in the CDR3. From germline, CDR1 is SQVTM and CDR2 ANQGSEA. V was pared by 7 bases and J by 9 bases, with 16 bases between. The CDR3 nucleotides read TGCAGCGCCGTCATAGTTCTCGGTGAGCAGTTCTTC. Amino acid sequence: CSAVIVLGEQFF.

This chain joins TRBV2 and TRBJ2-7, with 8 positions matching TRBD2. The CDR3 runs to 13 residues. Germline values: CDR1 SNHLY, CDR2 FYNNEI. With V trimmed by 7 bases and J by 6 bases, 8 bases remained unmatched. The CDR3 coding sequence is TGTGCCAGCAACACGGGAGGGGCCGGCGAGCAGTACTTC. Protein product: CASNTGGAGEQYF.

The V call is TRBV14, the J call TRBJ2-5, with TRBD2 identical over 14 bases. Trimming removed 4 bases from V and 4 bases from J; junction bases left unmatched: 2. This CDR3 is built from 15 residues. From germline, CDR1 is SGHDN and CDR2 FVKESK. CDR3 loop: CASSPGLAGVETQYF. CDR3 nucleotides: TGTGCCAGCAGCCCGGGACTAGCGGGGGTAGAGACCCAGTACTTC.

This chain joins TRBV5-1 and TRBJ2-2; D tentatively reads TRBD1 or TRBD2 (5 bases each). V gave up 3 bases and J gave up 3 bases, with 12 bases separating them. Germline V gives CDR1 SGHRS, CDR2 YFSETQ. This CDR3 comprises 15 residues. CDR3 residues: CASSSGRIHTGELFF. CDR3 in DNA: TGCGCCAGCAGCTCGGGACGGATCCACACCGGGGAGCTGTTTTTT.

The chain recombines TRBV6-2 or TRBV6-3 with TRBJ1-1; no definite D call. This CDR3 contains 18 residues. Trimming cost V 0 bases and J 6 bases, with 23 bases left between them. CDR1 and CDR2 (germline): MNHEY, SVGEGT. The CDR3 loop reads CASSYSEGITTFYAEAFF. In DNA form, the CDR3 reads TGTGCCAGCAGTTACTCGGAAGGGATTACCACCTTTTACGCTGAAGCTTTCTTT.

The gene calls are TRBV4-1 and TRBJ1-2, with 8 positions matching TRBD1. The V gene end was trimmed by 4 bases and the J gene end by 7 bases; junction bases not matched to a gene: 8. CDR3 length equals 14 residues. Germline assignment: CDR1 MGHRA and CDR2 YSYEKL. This CDR3 reads CASSPPDRVSGYTF. The CDR3 DNA reads as TGCGCCAGCAGCCCCCCGGACAGGGTCTCTGGCTACACCTTC.

The gene calls are TRBV5-1 and TRBJ1-1, with TRBD1 identical over 7 bases. J gave up 0 bases and V 4 bases, and 3 bases lay outside the gene matches. This CDR3 contains 14 residues. The germline CDR1 and CDR2 sequences are SGHRS and YFSETQ. This CDR3 reads CASSPGTVNTEAFF. CDR3 in DNA: TGCGCCAGCAGCCCGGGGACAGTGAACACTGAAGCTTTCTTT. The variable domain in full, completed from reference TRBV5-1 and TRBJ1-1, reads KAGVTQTPRYLIKTRGQQVTLSCSPISGHRSVSWYQQTPGQGLQFLFEYFSETQRNKGNFPGRFSGRQFSNSRSEMNVSTLELGDSALYLCASSPGTVNTEAFFGQGTRLTVV.

The V gene is TRBV5-1, the J gene TRBJ2-5; 11 nucleotides align to TRBD2. The germline gives CDR1 SGHRS, CDR2 YFSETQ. V lost 6 bases and J lost 3; bases outside the gene matches: 7. This CDR3 spans 15 amino acids. CDR3 DNA sequence: TGCGCCAGCACCCGTAGCGGGGGGGCTGAAGAGACCCAGTACTTC. This codes for CASTRSGGAEETQYF.

The chain links TRBV3-1 (or the pseudogene TRBV3-2) to TRBJ2-2, with a weak D call TRBD1 (5 bases). The CDR3 is made up of 13 amino acids. Germline-derived CDR1 and CDR2 are LGHDT and YNNKEL (reference sequence). Trimming left V 5 bases short and J 8 bases short, with 12 bases between. CDR3 sequence reads: CASSLGREGELFF. In DNA form, the CDR3 reads TGTGCCAGCAGCTTGGGGCGTGAGGGGGAGCTGTTTTTT.

The V and J genes are TRBV18 and TRBJ1-1, with a weak D call TRBD1 (6 bases). Looked up from germline, CDR1 is KGHSH and CDR2 is LQKENI. Trimming removed 4 bases from V and 0 bases from J, with 15 bases in between. The CDR3 covers 16 residues. In DNA form, the CDR3 reads TGTGCCAGCTCACGTGTTGGGACATCCTTGAACACTGAAGCTTTCTTT. Translated, it gives CASSRVGTSLNTEAFF. Together with reference TRBV18 and TRBJ1-1, the CDR3 gives the full variable domain: NAGVMQNPRHLVRRRGQEARLRCSPMKGHSHVYWYRQLPEEGLKFMVYLQKENIIDESGMPKERFSAEFPKEGPSILRIQQVVRGDSAAYFCASSRVGTSLNTEAFFGQGTRLTVV.

This rearrangement joins TRBV5-1 to TRBJ2-2; D gene uncertain. V dropped 0 bases and J dropped 5 bases, with 11 bases sitting between them. Germline CDR1 SGHRS, CDR2 YFSETQ. This CDR3 is 15 amino acids long. The CDR3, as DNA: TGCGCCAGCAGCTTGGGAAGAATGTGGACCGGGGAGCTGTTTTTT. Its translation is CASSLGRMWTGELFF.